A selection of T cell receptor beta chains follows, all from one sample in a study of naive and memory T cell subsets. TCRdb reprocessed the 5' RACE reads with MiXCR, giving one entry per CDR3 protein. Of 25,000 to 35,000 distinct CDR3 sequences detected, over 15% appear once; the ten largest clones hold roughly 2.6%. All receptors come from a female donor in good health. Each CDR3 is given without its conserved first and last residue.

cdr3_aa v_call cdr3_length
ASNRGRLASGNEQF TRBV19 14
ASSYGRGHWDTEAF TRBV6-5 14
ASSDEGPSGYGYT TRBV25-1 13
ASSQTREYEQY TRBV6-6 11
SASDRASGNTIY TRBV20-1 12
ASSLSRYEQY TRBV12-3/TRBV12-4 10
ASSHTVYGDT TRBV7-9 10
ASSGRQGPYEQY TRBV12-3/TRBV12-4 12
ATGQGASQPQH TRBV12-3/TRBV12-4 11
SARVRGNFGGDT TRBV20-1 12
ASSPGEQF TRBV18 8
SVLTVQETQY TRBV29-1 10
ASSLDRGSTDTQY TRBV11-2 13
ASSLWGNSPLH TRBV5-4 11
ASSTNKAGRDTQY TRBV7-2 13
ASSELGAIDIQY TRBV2 12
ASSPDRGRYNEQF TRBV7-8 13
SVEDSTMVQQETQY TRBV29-1 14
ASSVGLERASTDTQY TRBV9 15
ASSLRTAYPNTEAF TRBV6-5 14
SVTPGQRTQY TRBV29-1 10
ASSDGSGGRNEQF TRBV25-1 13
ASSLGAANSPLH TRBV5-1 12
SVVGGIAKNIQY TRBV29-1 12